This paragraph reports one TCR beta chain. Study processing details: By means of reference gene primer amplification, nucleated cell counts were estimated. The repertoire was sequenced with immunoSEQ multiplex PCR; TCRdb's copy has only in-frame clones and lacks some. V and J calls and clone size come straight from that table; D and trimming were deduced from the DNA. The sample has roughly 160,000 clones; roughly 70% are singletons. This entry comes from a study of blood T cell repertoires in COVID-19. Study in general: Material from acute and convalescent COVID-19 was sourced from the United States, Italy and Spain.

This CDR3 has 13 amino acids. Germline CDR1 LNHDA, CDR2 SQIVND (reference sequence). Deletions cut 6 bases from V and 2 bases from J, with 8 bases between. Material for sequencing was peripheral blood. The clonotype was recovered from a woman older than 75 with acute or convalescent COVID-19. The V gene is TRBV19, the J gene TRBJ2-1, with D possibly being TRBD1 (6 bases). The CDR3 nucleotides are TGTGCCAGTAGGGACAGCGCCTACAATGAGCAGTTCTTC. Its translation: CASRDSAYNEQFF.